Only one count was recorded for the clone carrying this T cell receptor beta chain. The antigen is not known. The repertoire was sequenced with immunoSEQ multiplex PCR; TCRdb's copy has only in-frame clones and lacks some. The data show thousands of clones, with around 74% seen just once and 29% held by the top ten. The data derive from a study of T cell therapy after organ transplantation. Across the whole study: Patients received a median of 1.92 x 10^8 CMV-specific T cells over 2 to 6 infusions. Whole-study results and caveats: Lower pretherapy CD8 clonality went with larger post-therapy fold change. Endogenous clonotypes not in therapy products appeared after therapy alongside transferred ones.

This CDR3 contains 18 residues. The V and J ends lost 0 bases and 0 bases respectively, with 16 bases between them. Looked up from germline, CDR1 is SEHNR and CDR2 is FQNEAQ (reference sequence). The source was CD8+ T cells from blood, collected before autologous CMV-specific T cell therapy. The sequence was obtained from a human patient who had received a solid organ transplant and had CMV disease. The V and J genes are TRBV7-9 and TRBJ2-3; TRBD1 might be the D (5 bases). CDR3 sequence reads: CASSLALGAGPSTDTQYF. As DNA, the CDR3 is TGTGCCAGCAGCTTAGCGCTAGGGGCAGGCCCTAGCACAGATACGCAGTATTTT.